One sample yielded the 26 T cell receptor beta chains listed below, sequenced in a study of T cell clonality in common variable immunodeficiency. This table comes from immunoSEQ multiplex PCR, and its TCRdb copy is limited to in-frame clones, with some not included. The data show about 52,000 clones, with none appearing a single time. The sample consisted of peripheral blood mononuclear cells. The receptors were gathered from a person aged 18-70 years in good health.

This clone was seen many times. CDR3 bases read: TGCGCCAGCAGATCCGTTTCCGGGACAGGGAACAATGAG. Protein: CASRSVSGTGNNE. The full CDR3 protein reads CASRSVSGTGNNEQFF. This sequence joins TRBV5-1 and TRBJ2-1; the match to TRBD1 covers 9 bases. The read terminates 3 residues before the CDR3 end, so the remaining end is supplied by the germline J gene. This CDR3 is built from 16 residues. V was clipped by 5 bases and J by 5 bases; unmatched bases: 11. The V gene's germline CDR1 is SGHRS and CDR2 YFSETQ.

This clone was detected ten times or more. At one boundary the junction diverges from the germline segment, which might be a read error. The DNA ends 3 residues before the CDR3 does, and the rest of the CDR3 is filled in from the germline J gene. The chain has TRBV4-2 and TRBJ2-7; D remains ambiguous. CDR1 is LGHNA and CDR2 is YNFKEQ in the germline V gene. This CDR3 contains 18 residues. CDR3 DNA, as far as it was read: TGCGCCAGCAGCCAAGCCATCGTGGGCAGGAGTACCCCCTACGAG. This gives the protein CASSQAIVGRSTPYE. The complete CDR3 protein is CASSQAIVGRSTPYEQYF.

This clone appeared many times. The CDR3 end lies 3 residues beyond the end of the read and is filled in from the germline J gene. The chain uses TRBV6-2 or TRBV6-3 and TRBJ2-5, with 8 bases aligning to TRBD2. Germline V gene sequence: CDR1 MNHEY, CDR2 SVGEGT. Unmatched junction bases numbered 15, after V lost 5 bases and J lost 4 bases. CDR3 length equals 17 residues. CDR3 DNA, as far as it was read: TGTGCCAGCAGTCGGGAACCCAGGACTAGCTTCATAGAGACC. It specifies CASSREPRTSFIET. The whole CDR3 is CASSREPRTSFIETQYF.

Remarks on this clone: From the germline J gene comes the end of the CDR3, since the read stops 3 residues before it. The V call is TRBV7-2, the J call TRBJ1-1; TRBD1 agrees at 8 bases. The CDR3 spans 15 residues. The V gene's germline CDR1 is SGHTA and CDR2 FQGNSA. With 6 bases clipped from V and 1 base from J, the junction kept 7 bases outside the gene matches. The CDR3 sequence is CASSSTGTGNTEAFF. The DNA read from the CDR3 is TGTGCCAGCAGTTCGACCGGGACAGGGAACACTGAA.

To note about this clone: Read data end 3 residues before the CDR3 end; the end is taken from the germline J gene. The chain couples TRBV18 to TRBJ2-7, with TRBD1 matching over 8 bases. The ends lost 3 bases at V and 2 bases at J; junction bases unmatched: 6. The CDR3 covers 15 residues. CDR1 and CDR2 from the germline V gene are KGHSH and LQKENI. The CDR3 region is CASSPAGQDTYEQYF. The CDR3 DNA, read in part, is TGTGCCAGCTCACCTGCGGGACAGGACACCTACGAG.

There are many counts of this clone. The read finishes 3 residues shy of the CDR3 end, and the germline J gene is used to complete it. The V gene is TRBV7-6, the J gene TRBJ1-1, with D unclear. CDR3 length equals 17 residues. Germline V lookup: CDR1 SGHVS, CDR2 FNYEAQ. Trimming took 1 base from V and 0 from J, leaving 15 bases between them. CDR3 region: CASSLVSGSDMNTEAFF. The CDR3 bases that were read are TGTGCCAGCAGCTTAGTTTCTGGTTCAGACATGAACACTGAA.

This clone came up many times. The read comes to an end 3 residues before the CDR3 does, leaving the germline J gene to fill in the end. V usage is TRBV19 and J usage is TRBJ2-1; TRBD2 matches 14 bases. The CDR3 spans 17 residues. The germline CDR1 and CDR2 sequences are LNHDA and SQIVND (reference sequence). V lost 2 bases, J lost 7 bases, and 7 bases stayed unmatched. The CDR3 loop is CASSITGTSGSVNEQFF. The covered CDR3 bases are TGTGCCAGTAGTATAACCGGGACTAGCGGGAGTGTGAATGAG.

This clone was seen many times. The read terminates 3 residues before the CDR3 end, so the remaining end is supplied by the germline J gene. The rearrangement uses TRBV7-2 and TRBJ1-5; D might be TRBD1 (6 bases). CDR3 length equals 15 residues. Per the germline V gene, CDR1 is SGHTA and CDR2 is FQGNSA. The V end lost 0 bases, the J end lost 3 bases, and 9 bases lay between the germline ends. CDR3 bases read: TGTGCCAGCAGCTTAGCAGGGACACCCAATCAGCCC. Translating it yields CASSLAGTPNQP. The whole CDR3 is CASSLAGTPNQPQHF.

Ten or more counts support this clone. The read terminates 3 residues before the CDR3 end, so the remaining end is supplied by the germline J gene. The chain links TRBV20-1 to TRBJ2-2; D perhaps matches TRBD2 (6 bases). Germline V gene lookup returns CDR1 DFQATT and CDR2 SNEGSKA (reference sequence). V was pared by 0 bases and J by 5 bases, with 25 bases between. The CDR3 sequence is 19 residues long. CDR3 loop: CSARDLNKLGDLLTGELFF. CDR3 DNA, as far as it was read: TGCAGTGCTAGAGATTTAAATAAATTGGGGGACTTACTGACCGGGGAG.

This clone was detected a few times. The read ends 3 residues shy of where the CDR3 ends; the end is completed using the germline J gene. The rearrangement joins TRBV6-2 or TRBV6-3 to TRBJ1-2; D unresolved. Germline lookup yields CDR1 MNHEY and CDR2 SVGEGT. This CDR3 has 15 residues. CDR3 region: CASKGGLATYNDYTF. The DNA read from the CDR3 is TGTGCCAGCAAGGGTGGACTAGCGACATACAATGAC.

This clone was observed at least ten times. Read sequence stops 3 residues before the CDR3 end, and the germline J gene provides the missing end. The chain has TRBV5-1 and TRBJ2-1; D is perhaps TRBD2 (6 bases). The CDR3 sequence is 13 residues long. CDR1 and CDR2 (germline): SGHRS, YFSETQ. Trimming left V 4 bases short and J 7 bases short, with 12 bases between. Incomplete CDR3 DNA: TGCGCCAGCAGCCCTGGGGGGTGGAATGAG. It codes for CASSPGGWNE. The entire CDR3 protein is CASSPGGWNEQFF.

This clone was detected many times. Coverage ceases 3 residues before the CDR3 finishes, and the germline J gene fills in the end. V gene TRBV7-8 combines with J gene TRBJ2-7; 12 bases map to TRBD2. Germline CDR1 is SGHVS and CDR2 is FQNEAQ. V gave up 5 bases and J gave up 4 bases; unmatched junction bases: 9. The CDR3 spans 16 residues. The part of the CDR3 DNA that was read is TGTGCCAGCAGCCATACCAGACTAGCGGGAGCTTACGAG. This encodes CASSHTRLAGAYE. Given in full, the CDR3 is CASSHTRLAGAYEQYF.

This clone was counted ten times or more. The CDR3 end falls 3 residues outside the read, so it is completed with the germline J gene. The chain recombines TRBV7-8 with TRBJ2-7; 12 nucleotides match TRBD2. The CDR3 length is 16 residues. Germline values: CDR1 SGHVS, CDR2 FQNEAQ. Trimming removed 5 bases from V and 2 bases from J; junction bases left unmatched: 7. The sequenced part of the CDR3 DNA is TGTGCCAGCAGCCCCAGACTAGCGGGGGTACCCTACGAG. Its protein product is CASSPRLAGVPYE. In full, the CDR3 reads CASSPRLAGVPYEQYF.

This clone showed up many times. The observed sequence ends 3 residues before the CDR3 terminus, with the missing tail filled in from the germline J gene. This chain links TRBV20-1 with TRBJ1-1, with 10 bases identical to TRBD1. Germline trimming cut 2 bases from V and 6 bases from J; bases unmatched to any gene: 6. Germline CDR1 is DFQATT and CDR2 is SNEGSKA (reference sequence). CDR3 length: 14 residues. The CDR3 here is CSARPGQGTSEAFF. The sequenced part of the CDR3 DNA is TGCAGTGCTAGACCGGGACAGGGGACGTCTGAA.

This clone was counted ten times or more. From the germline J gene comes the end of the CDR3, since the read stops 3 residues before it. The chain has TRBV5-1 and TRBJ1-4, with D possibly matching TRBD1 (5 bases). Germline assignment: CDR1 SGHRS and CDR2 YFSETQ. Trimming took off 0 bases at V and 5 bases at J, with 11 bases between the two ends. This CDR3 region has 15 residues. This CDR3 is CASSLVGAGNEKLFF. CDR3 DNA, as far as it was read: TGCGCCAGCAGCTTGGTTGGAGCAGGGAATGAAAAA.

This clone has a count of ten or more. The CDR3 end is not reached by the read, which stops 3 residues before it; the germline J gene fills it in. The chain carries TRBV6-2 or TRBV6-3 and TRBJ2-2; D is uncertain. CDR1 is MNHEY, CDR2 SVGEGT, per germline. The CDR3 is 12 amino acids. V was cut by 7 bases and J by 5 bases, with 8 bases left in between. The covered CDR3 bases are TGTGCCAGCACCAGAAGGACCGGGGAG. This gives the protein CASTRRTGE. The whole CDR3 region reads CASTRRTGELFF.

This clone was picked up many times. The sequenced fragment ends 3 residues before the CDR3 boundary, so the rest is inferred from the germline J gene. The rearrangement links TRBV12-3 or TRBV12-4 to TRBJ2-2; no reliable D call. This CDR3 has 15 amino acids. V lost 3 bases, J lost 4 bases, and 12 bases lay in between. CDR3 sequence reads: CASSLRTHGTGELFF. The sequenced CDR3 bases are TGTGCCAGCAGTTTGCGAACGCATGGCACCGGGGAG.

This clone was recorded at least ten times. The sequenced fragment ends 3 residues before the CDR3 boundary, so the rest is inferred from the germline J gene. This chain uses TRBV19 with TRBJ1-2, with TRBD1 identical over 11 bases. The germline gives CDR1 LNHDA, CDR2 SQIVND (reference sequence). J lost 5 bases, V lost 4 bases, and 6 bases had no gene match. CDR3 length: 15 amino acids. The CDR3: CASSTRTGGGYGYTF. CDR3 bases read: TGTGCCAGTAGTACCCGGACAGGGGGCGGTTATGGC.

The sample holds a few counts of this clone. This could be a read error, since a much larger clone is one nucleotide away. The read stops 3 residues short of the end of the CDR3; the missing end is completed from the germline J gene. This sequence joins TRBV11-3 and TRBJ2-3; D possibly corresponds to TRBD2 (6 bases). Trimming took 4 bases from V and 2 from J, leaving 13 bases between them. There are 15 residues in the CDR3. Germline CDR1 SGHNT, CDR2 YENEEA. CDR3 bases read: TGTGCCAGCAGCTCGACGGGGGAGCTCACAGATACG. This encodes CASSSTGELTDT. The entire CDR3 is CASSSTGELTDTQYF.

This clone was recorded many times. Read data end 3 residues before the CDR3 end; the end is taken from the germline J gene. The chain uses TRBV5-1 and TRBJ1-4; D is unresolved. Per germline, CDR1 SGHRS and CDR2 YFSETQ. The length of the CDR3 is 14 residues. Trimming removed 0 bases from V and 4 bases from J, with 7 bases in between. The sequenced CDR3 bases are TGCGCCAGCAGCTTGGCGGGGTATAATGAAAAA. Encoded protein: CASSLAGYNEK. The full CDR3 protein is CASSLAGYNEKLFF.

This clone was detected many times. The CDR3 end falls 3 residues outside the read, so it is completed with the germline J gene. The chain couples TRBV19 to TRBJ2-2; D is undetermined. This CDR3 has 15 amino acids. Germline V gene sequence: CDR1 LNHDA, CDR2 SQIVND (reference sequence). V gave up 3 bases and J gave up 2 bases, with 10 bases separating them. The CDR3: CASSIRGYNTGELFF. CDR3 bases read: TGTGCCAGTAGTATTCGCGGTTACAACACCGGGGAG.

This clone was detected many times. The read comes to an end 3 residues before the CDR3 does, leaving the germline J gene to fill in the end. The chain is built from TRBV20-1 and TRBJ1-2; the D is unclear. Trimming left V 0 bases short and J 4 bases short, with 21 bases between. The V gene's germline CDR1 is DFQATT and CDR2 SNEGSKA (reference sequence). The CDR3 covers 17 residues. This CDR3 is CSARDPPQPKPRYGYTF. The DNA read from the CDR3 is TGCAGTGCTAGAGATCCCCCACAGCCTAAACCCCGCTATGGC.

This clone was seen ten or more times. The CDR3 extends 3 residues past the end of the read, so its final part is completed from the germline J gene. This chain joins TRBV2 and TRBJ2-2, with no clear D. Per germline, CDR1 SNHLY and CDR2 FYNNEI. The CDR3 is 14 residues long. Trimming left V 6 bases short and J 6 bases short, with 14 bases between. CDR3: CASRFSSTPGELFF. CDR3 bases read: TGTGCCAGCAGATTTTCTAGTACCCCCGGGGAG.

This clone has more than one count but fewer than ten. The read finishes 3 residues shy of the CDR3 end, and the germline J gene is used to complete it. The gene calls are TRBV30 and TRBJ1-5, with D possibly being TRBD1 (6 bases). V gave up 0 bases and J gave up 5 bases, with 20 bases separating them. Germline V lookup: CDR1 GTSNPN, CDR2 SVGIG (reference sequence). The CDR3 is 17 amino acids. The part of the CDR3 DNA that was read is TGTGCCTGGAGTGTAACAGGGCCTTCCCAAGGCGATCAGCCC. Protein sequence: CAWSVTGPSQGDQP. The whole CDR3 protein is CAWSVTGPSQGDQPQHF.

This clone was detected many times. Read data end 3 residues before the CDR3 end; the end is taken from the germline J gene. The rearrangement joins TRBV7-9 to TRBJ2-7, with no clear D. Deletions cut 7 bases from V and 1 base from J, with 14 bases between. Germline CDR1 and CDR2: SEHNR and FQNEAQ (reference sequence). This CDR3 is 14 amino acids long. The sequenced part of the CDR3 DNA is TGTGCCAGCACCCGACAAGGCCAATCCTACGAG. This translates into CASTRQGQSYE. The complete CDR3 sequence is CASTRQGQSYEQYF.

With respect to this clone: The CDR3 end lies 3 residues beyond the end of the read and is filled in from the germline J gene. The chain joins TRBV7-9 to TRBJ1-2; D remains unclear. CDR1 SEHNR and CDR2 FQNEAQ come from the germline V gene (reference sequence). CDR3 length: 15 residues. The CDR3 DNA, read in part, is TGTGCCAGCAGCTCTAGCGGGAGGTCGAACAATGAC. Amino acids: CASSSSGRSNND. The whole CDR3 protein reads CASSSSGRSNNDYTF.